This T cell receptor (beta chain) came from a study of siplizumab effects on memory and regulatory T cells. Study-wide findings and caveats: Under siplizumab, an average around 66% of mappable alloreactive CD4+ clones were Treg-derived, compared with around 25% in controls.

Germline CDR1 SQVTM, CDR2 ANQGSEA. The CDR3 has 14 amino acids. The V and J ends lost 3 bases and 4 bases respectively, with 15 bases between them. Clones were sequenced by immunoSEQ multiplex PCR, and TCRdb holds only the in-frame ones, with some missing. Among more than 85,000 clones listed, under 95% were seen once. About this clone: Its antigen is not identified.

The rearrangement joins TRBV29-1 to TRBJ1-1, with D hard to call. This clonotype was sampled from a human donor in good health. The specimen was Tregs sorted from blood. For the CDR3, the DNA is TGCAGCGTTGAGGATTATAGGGCAAGCACTGAAGCTTTCTTT. It specifies CSVEDYRASTEAFF.